This entry features one T cell receptor beta chain sequence. What it binds is not known. This entry belongs to a study of post-analysis software for immune sequencing data. Background on the study: Recorded disease courses covered relapsing-remitting, secondary progressive and progressive-relapsing multiple sclerosis. Some patients had no subtype annotation. Study-level findings and limits: When the samples were clustered directly with F measure, those that had been prepared in the same batch showed strong co-clustering. Multiple sclerosis patients had significantly lower normalized Chao1 diversity than controls. Relative to controls, patients had a handful of TRBV segments at higher frequency, with TRBV5-6, TRBV5-1 and TRBV20-1 among these.

The authors incorporated unique molecular identifiers into the TCR beta cDNA libraries. T cells, roughly 1 to 10 million of them, yielded about 500,000 cDNA molecules. TCRdb used MiXCR to reprocess the PCR reads, holding one entry per CDR3 protein. This sample yields roughly 800,000 distinct CDR3 sequences, of which 25% to 30% are seen a single time; 0.56% belongs to the top ten. The V gene's germline CDR1 is SGDLS and CDR2 YYNGEE. The CDR3 spans 16 residues. Sequencing used blood. The TCR sequence derives from a girl between 5 and 17 years old with multiple sclerosis. The genes are TRBV9 and TRBJ2-4; 10 nucleotides align to TRBD1. The J call is doubtful: the DNA matches TRBJ2-7 better. For the CDR3, the DNA is TGTGCCAGCAGCGTAGCTACAGGGACAGGGGTTTCCGAGCAGTACTTC. Amino acids: CASSVATGTGVSEQYF.